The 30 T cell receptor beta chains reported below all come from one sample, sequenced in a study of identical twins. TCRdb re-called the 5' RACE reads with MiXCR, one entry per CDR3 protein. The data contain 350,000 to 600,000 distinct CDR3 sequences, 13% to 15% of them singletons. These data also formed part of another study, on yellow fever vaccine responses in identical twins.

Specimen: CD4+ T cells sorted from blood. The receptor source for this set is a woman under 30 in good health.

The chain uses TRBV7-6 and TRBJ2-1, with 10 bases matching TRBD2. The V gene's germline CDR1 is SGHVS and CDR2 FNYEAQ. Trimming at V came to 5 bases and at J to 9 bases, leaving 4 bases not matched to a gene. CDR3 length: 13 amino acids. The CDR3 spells CASSIASGGEQFF. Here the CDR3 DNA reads TGTGCCAGCAGCATCGCTAGCGGGGGTGAGCAGTTCTTC.

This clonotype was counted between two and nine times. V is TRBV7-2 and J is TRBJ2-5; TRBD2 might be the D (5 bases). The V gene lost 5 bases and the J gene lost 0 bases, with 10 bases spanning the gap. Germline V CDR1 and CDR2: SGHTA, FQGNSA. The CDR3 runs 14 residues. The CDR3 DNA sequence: TGTGCCAGCAGCCCAGCGGTTTACCAAGAGACCCAGTACTTC. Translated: CASSPAVYQETQYF.

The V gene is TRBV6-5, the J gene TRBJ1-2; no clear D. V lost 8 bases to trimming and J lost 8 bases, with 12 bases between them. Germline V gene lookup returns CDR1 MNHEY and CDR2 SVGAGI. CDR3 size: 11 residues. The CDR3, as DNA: TGTGCCAGCGGAGATGGAAGAGGCTACACCTTC. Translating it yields CASGDGRGYTF.

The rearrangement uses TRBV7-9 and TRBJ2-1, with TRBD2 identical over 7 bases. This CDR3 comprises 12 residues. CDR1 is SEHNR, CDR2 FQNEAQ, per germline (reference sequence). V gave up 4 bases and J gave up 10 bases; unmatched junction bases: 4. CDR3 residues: CASSSQRDEQFF. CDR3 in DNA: TGTGCCAGCAGCTCGCAGCGGGACGAGCAGTTCTTC. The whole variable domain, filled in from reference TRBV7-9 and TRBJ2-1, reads DTGVSQNPRHKITKRGQNVTFRCDPISEHNRLYWYRQTLGQGPEFLTYFQNEAQLEKSRLLSDRFSAERPKGSFSTLEIQRTEQGDSAMYLCASSSQRDEQFFGPGTRLTVL.

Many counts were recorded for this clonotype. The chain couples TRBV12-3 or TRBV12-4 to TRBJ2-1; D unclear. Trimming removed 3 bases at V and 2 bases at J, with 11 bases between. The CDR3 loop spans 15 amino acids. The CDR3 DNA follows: TGTGCCAGCAGTTTTGTTGAGAAGGCCTACAATGAGCAGTTCTTC. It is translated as CASSFVEKAYNEQFF.

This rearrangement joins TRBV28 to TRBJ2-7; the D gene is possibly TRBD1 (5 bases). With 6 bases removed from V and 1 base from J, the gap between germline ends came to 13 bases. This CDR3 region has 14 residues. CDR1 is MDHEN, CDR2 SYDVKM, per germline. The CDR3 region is CASSGRQRSYEQYF. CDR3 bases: TGTGCCAGCAGCGGCAGACAGAGGTCCTACGAGCAGTACTTC. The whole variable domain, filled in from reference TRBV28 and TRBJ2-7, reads DVKVTQSSRYLVKRTGEKVFLECVQDMDHENMFWYRQDPGLGLRLIYFSYDVKMKEKGDIPEGYSVSREKKERFSLILESASTNQTSMYLCASSGRQRSYEQYFGPGTRLTVT.

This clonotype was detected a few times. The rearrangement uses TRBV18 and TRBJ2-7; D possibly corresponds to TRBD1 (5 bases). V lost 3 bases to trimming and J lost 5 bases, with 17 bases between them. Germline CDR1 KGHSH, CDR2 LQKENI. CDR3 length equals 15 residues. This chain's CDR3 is CASSPAGFIGDEQYF. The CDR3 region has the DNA TGTGCCAGCTCACCGGCAGGGTTTATAGGGGACGAGCAGTACTTC.

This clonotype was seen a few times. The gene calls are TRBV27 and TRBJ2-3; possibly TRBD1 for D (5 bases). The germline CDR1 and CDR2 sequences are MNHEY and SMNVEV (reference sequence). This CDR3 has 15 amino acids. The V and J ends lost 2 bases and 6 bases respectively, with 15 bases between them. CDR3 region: CASSLSREGRDTQYF. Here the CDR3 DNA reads TGTGCCAGCAGTTTAAGCAGGGAAGGAAGGGATACGCAGTATTTT.

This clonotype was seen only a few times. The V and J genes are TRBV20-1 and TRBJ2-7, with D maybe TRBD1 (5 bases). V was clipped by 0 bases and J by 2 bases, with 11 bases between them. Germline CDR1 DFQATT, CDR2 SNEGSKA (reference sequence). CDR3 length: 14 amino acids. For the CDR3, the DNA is TGCAGTGCTAGAGATCTGCAGGGTCCCTACGAGCAGTACTTC. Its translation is CSARDLQGPYEQYF.

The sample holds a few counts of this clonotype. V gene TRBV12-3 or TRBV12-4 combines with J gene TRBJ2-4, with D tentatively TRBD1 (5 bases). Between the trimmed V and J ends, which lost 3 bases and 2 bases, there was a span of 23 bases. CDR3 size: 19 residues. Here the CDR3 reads CASSFIQGHEVGSKNIQYF. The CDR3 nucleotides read TGTGCCAGCAGTTTCATCCAGGGTCATGAAGTGGGTTCCAAAAACATTCAGTACTTC.

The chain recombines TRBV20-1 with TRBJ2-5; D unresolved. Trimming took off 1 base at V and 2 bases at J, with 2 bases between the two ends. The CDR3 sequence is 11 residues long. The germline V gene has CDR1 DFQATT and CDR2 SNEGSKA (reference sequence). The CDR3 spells CSARVQETQYF. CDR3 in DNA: TGCAGTGCTAGAGTACAAGAGACCCAGTACTTC.

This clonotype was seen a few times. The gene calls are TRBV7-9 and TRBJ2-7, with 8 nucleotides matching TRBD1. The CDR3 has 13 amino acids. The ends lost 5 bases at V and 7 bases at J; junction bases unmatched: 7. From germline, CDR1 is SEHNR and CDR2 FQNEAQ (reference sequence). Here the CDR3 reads CASSQGAPREQYF. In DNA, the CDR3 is TGTGCCAGCAGCCAGGGGGCGCCGAGGGAGCAGTACTTC.

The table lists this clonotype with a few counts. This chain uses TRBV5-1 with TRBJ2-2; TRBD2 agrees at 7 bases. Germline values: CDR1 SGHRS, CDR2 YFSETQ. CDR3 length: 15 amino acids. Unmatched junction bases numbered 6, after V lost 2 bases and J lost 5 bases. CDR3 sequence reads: CASSFSGGRTGELFF. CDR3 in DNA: TGCGCCAGCAGCTTCTCCGGCGGGAGAACCGGGGAGCTGTTTTTT.

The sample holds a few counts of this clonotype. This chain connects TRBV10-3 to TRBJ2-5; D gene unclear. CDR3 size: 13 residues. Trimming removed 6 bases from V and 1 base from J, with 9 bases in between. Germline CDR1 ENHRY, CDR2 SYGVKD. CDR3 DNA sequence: TGTGCCATCAGCGCGTCCCCCCAAGAGACCCAGTACTTC. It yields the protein CAISASPQETQYF.

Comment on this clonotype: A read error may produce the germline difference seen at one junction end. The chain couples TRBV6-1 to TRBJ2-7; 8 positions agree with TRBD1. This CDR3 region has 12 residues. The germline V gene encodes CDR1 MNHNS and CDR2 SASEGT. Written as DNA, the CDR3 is TGTGCCAGCAGCGCGGACAGGGCTCATCCCTTCTTC. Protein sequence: CASSADRAHPFF.

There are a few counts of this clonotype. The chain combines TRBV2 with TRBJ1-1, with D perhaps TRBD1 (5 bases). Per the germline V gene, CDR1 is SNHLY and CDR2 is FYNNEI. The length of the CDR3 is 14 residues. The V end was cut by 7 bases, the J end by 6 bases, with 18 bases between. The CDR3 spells CASTSQVGGPEAFF. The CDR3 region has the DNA TGTGCCAGCACTTCACAGGTAGGAGGTCCTGAAGCTTTCTTT.

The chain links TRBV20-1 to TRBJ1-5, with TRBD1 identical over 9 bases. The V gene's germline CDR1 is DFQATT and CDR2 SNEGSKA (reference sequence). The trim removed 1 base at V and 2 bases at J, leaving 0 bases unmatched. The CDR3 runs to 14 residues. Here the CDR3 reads CSARGTGGNQPQHF. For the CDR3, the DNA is TGCAGTGCTAGAGGGACAGGGGGCAATCAGCCCCAGCATTTT.

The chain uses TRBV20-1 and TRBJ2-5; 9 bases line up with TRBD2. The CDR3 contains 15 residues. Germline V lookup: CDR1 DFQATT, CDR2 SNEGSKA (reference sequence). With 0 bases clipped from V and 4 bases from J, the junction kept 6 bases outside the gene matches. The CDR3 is CSARDYAGGRETQYF. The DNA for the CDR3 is TGCAGTGCTAGAGATTATGCGGGGGGGAGAGAGACCCAGTACTTC.

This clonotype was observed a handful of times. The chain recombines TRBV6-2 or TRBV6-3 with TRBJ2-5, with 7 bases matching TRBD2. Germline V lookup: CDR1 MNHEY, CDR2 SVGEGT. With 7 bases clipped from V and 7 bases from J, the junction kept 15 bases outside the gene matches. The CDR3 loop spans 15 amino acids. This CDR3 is CASIKSGTKRLTQYF. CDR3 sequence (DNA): TGTGCCAGCATAAAGTCCGGGACTAAACGCCTGACCCAGTACTTC.

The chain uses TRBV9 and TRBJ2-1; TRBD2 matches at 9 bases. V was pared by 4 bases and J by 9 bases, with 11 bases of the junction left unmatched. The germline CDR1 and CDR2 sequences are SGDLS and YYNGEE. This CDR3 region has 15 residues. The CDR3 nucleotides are TGTGCCAGCAGCTCCCGCCTAGCGGGGAGGGGTGAGCAGTTCTTC. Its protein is CASSSRLAGRGEQFF.

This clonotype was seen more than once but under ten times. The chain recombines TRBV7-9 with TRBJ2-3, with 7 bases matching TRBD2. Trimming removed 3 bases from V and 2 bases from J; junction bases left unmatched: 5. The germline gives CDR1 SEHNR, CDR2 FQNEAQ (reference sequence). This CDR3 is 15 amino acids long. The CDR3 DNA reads TGTGCCAGCAGCTTGTCGAGCGGGAACACAGATACGCAGTATTTT. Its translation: CASSLSSGNTDTQYF.

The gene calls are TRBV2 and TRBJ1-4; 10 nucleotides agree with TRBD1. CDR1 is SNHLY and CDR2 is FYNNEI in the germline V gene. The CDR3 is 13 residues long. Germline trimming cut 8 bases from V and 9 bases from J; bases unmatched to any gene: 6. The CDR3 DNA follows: TGTGCCAGCGCTTGGGACAGGGGACAAAAACTGTTTTTT. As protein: CASAWDRGQKLFF.

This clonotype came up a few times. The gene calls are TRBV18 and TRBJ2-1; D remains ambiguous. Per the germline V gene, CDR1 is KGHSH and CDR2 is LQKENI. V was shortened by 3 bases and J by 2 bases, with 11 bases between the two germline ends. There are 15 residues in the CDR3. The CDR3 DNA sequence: TGTGCCAGCTCACCTTTCGGCAGTGCCTACAATGAGCAGTTCTTC. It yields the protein CASSPFGSAYNEQFF.

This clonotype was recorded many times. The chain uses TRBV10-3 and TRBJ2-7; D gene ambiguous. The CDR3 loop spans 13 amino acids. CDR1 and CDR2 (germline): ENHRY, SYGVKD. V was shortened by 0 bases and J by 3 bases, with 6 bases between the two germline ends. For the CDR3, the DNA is TGTGCCATCAGTGAGTCGAATAGCTACGAGCAGTACTTC. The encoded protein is CAISESNSYEQYF.

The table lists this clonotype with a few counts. This chain's CDR3 is CASSPLAEKLFF. The DNA of the CDR3 is TGTGCCAGCTCCCCCCTGGCTGAAAAACTGTTTTTT. The genes are TRBV28 and TRBJ1-4, with D unclear. V was cut by 8 bases and J by 7 bases, with 11 bases left in between. There are 12 residues in the CDR3. CDR1 is MDHEN, CDR2 SYDVKM, per germline.

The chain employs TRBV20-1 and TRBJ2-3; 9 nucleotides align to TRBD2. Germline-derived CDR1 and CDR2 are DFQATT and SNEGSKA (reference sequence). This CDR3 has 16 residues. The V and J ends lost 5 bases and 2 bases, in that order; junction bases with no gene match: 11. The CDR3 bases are TGCAGTGCTCCAGATACCGCGGGAGGGCCCACAGATACGCAGTATTTT. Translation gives CSAPDTAGGPTDTQYF.

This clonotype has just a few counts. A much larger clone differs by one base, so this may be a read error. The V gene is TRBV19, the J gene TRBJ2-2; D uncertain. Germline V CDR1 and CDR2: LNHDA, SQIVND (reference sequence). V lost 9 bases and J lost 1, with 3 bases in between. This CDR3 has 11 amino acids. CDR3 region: CASGNTGELFF. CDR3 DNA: TGTGCCAGCGGGAACACCGGGGAGCTGTTTTTT.

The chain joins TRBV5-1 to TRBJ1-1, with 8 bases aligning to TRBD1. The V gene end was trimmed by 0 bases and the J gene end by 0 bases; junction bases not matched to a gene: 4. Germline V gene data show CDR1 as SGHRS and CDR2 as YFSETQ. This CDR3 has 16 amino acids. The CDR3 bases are TGCGCCAGCAGCTTGGACGGACAGGGAGTGAACACTGAAGCTTTCTTT. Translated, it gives CASSLDGQGVNTEAFF.

CDR3 nucleotide sequence: TGCGCCAGCAGCGCCGAGCCTATAACCTACGAGCAGTACTTC. Its protein is CASSAEPITYEQYF. This chain links TRBV5-1 with TRBJ2-7; no reliable D call. This CDR3 region has 14 residues. Germline-derived CDR1 and CDR2 are SGHRS and YFSETQ. Trimming cost V 4 bases and J 2 bases, with 13 bases left between them.

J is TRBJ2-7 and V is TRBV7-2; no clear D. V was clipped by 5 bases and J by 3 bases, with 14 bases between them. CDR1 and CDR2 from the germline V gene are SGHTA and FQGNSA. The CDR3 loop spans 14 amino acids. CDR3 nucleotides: TGTGCCAGCAGCGACCCTGGGATTCTCTACGAGCAGTACTTC. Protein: CASSDPGILYEQYF.